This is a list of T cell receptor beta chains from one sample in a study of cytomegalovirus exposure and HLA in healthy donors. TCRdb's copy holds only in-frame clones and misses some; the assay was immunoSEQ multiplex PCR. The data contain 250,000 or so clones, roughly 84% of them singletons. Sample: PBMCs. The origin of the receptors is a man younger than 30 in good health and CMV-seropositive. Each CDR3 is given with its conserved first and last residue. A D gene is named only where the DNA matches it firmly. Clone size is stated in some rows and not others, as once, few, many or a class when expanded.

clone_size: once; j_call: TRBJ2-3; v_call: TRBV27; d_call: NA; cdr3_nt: TGTGCCAGCAGTTCCATGACTAGTGCAGATACGCAGTATTTT; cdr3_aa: CASSSMTSADTQYF
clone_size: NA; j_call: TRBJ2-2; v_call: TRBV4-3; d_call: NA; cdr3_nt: TGCGCCAGCAGCCAAGATGAAGCAGGGAACACCGGGGAGCTGTTTTTT; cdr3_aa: CASSQDEAGNTGELFF
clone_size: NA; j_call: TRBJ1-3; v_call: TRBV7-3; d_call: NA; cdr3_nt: TGTGCCAGCAGCTTAATGTCAGGCTCTGGAAACACCATATATTTT; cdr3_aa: CASSLMSGSGNTIYF
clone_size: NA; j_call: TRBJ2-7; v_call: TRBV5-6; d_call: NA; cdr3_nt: TGTGCCAGCAGCTTAATAGGGTACGAGCAGTACTTC; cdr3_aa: CASSLIGYEQYF
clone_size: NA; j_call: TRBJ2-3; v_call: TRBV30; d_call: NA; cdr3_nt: TGTGCCTGGAGTGTAGATACGCAGTATTTT; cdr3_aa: CAWSVDTQYF
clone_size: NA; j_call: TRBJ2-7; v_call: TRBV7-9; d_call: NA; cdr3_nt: TGTGCCAGCAGCTTAGAATTCCACGAGCAGTACTTC; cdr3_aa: CASSLEFHEQYF
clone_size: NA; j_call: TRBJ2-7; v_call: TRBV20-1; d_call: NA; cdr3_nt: TGCAGTGCTTACACTCTCTACGAGCAGTACTTC; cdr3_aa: CSAYTLYEQYF
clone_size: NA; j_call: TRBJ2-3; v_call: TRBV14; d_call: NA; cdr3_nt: TGTGCCAGCAGCCCGGACTGGAGCACAGATACGCAGTATTTT; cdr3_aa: CASSPDWSTDTQYF
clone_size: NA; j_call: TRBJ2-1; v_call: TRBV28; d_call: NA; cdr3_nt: TGTGCCAGCAGTTTTGGACAGAGGGACGGTGAGCAGTTCTTC; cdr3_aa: CASSFGQRDGEQFF
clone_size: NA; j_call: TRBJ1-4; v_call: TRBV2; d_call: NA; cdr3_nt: TGTGCCAGCTTGGAAAGTTTAAATGAAAAACTGTTTTTT; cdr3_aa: CASLESLNEKLFF